The following is a T cell receptor beta chain sequence with its context. Its specific antigen is unknown. No base quality information exists; no much larger clone differs at one position. Per the publication, the time point label means: sample from a COVID-19-recovered individual after infection. The donors were patients who had recovered from mild-to-severe COVID-19. Memory T cell samples that were not cultured were sequenced immediately after ex vivo isolation. CD4+ total memory, central memory, effector memory and circulating T follicular helper cells were isolated from peripheral blood mononuclear cells. This sample was taken from a study of CD4 T cell repertoires in COVID-19 (dated by TCRdb to about 2021). Context from the whole study: To analyze cross-reactivity, CFSE-low cells were expanded with IL-2 for around ten days and then labeled again and restimulated with spike proteins from other coronaviruses. In COVID-19-recovered individuals, the study described naturally processed CD4+ T cell responses to SARS-CoV-2 spike and nucleoprotein and used TCR Vbeta sequencing to evaluate clonal composition. Subset-level TCR Vbeta repertoire analysis of SARS-CoV-2-reactive T cells was performed in a few recovered individuals.

The receptor library was made with the immunoSEQ multiplex PCR assay. Regarding the original processing steps: The Chao-Jaccard similarity index and the number of shared clonotypes were used to measure repertoire overlap between subsets. What TCRdb holds here is the immuneACCESS table cut down to in-frame rearrangements. Part of the clones is not present; checked against another copy, under half of the missing clones reflect an unresolved V gene, and the others are unexplained. V and J calls and clone size are as listed in that table; D and trimming were resolved from the DNA. For this sample the table gives about 75,000 clones, of which 83% were detected only once. 0.45% to 0.6% of the sample goes to the ten largest clones. According to the germline V gene, CDR1 reads MDHEN and CDR2 reads SYDVKM. Including the terminal cysteine and phenylalanine, the CDR3 comprises 15 residues. Here the CDR3 DNA is all that survives: 45 bases in frame from base 1. Trimming accounts for 8 bases at V and 3 bases at J, while the number of junction bases matched to no gene is 11.

Broad study findings and their caveats: Several of the most expanded SARS-CoV-2-reactive clonotypes were found to be shared between two or all three memory subsets, suggesting intraclonal diversification. Consistent with cross-reactivity, between 7 and 25% of SARS-CoV-2 clonotypes also showed up in secondary cultures stimulated with SARS-CoV and/or HKU1 spike.

The clonotype comes from a human donor who had COVID-19. The chain links TRBV28 with TRBJ2-7; TRBD2 lines up with 9 middle nucleotides. The sample in question was CD4+ T cells from peripheral blood, obtained after recovery from COVID-19. The DNA reads as follows: TGTGCCAGCGACCATGGGGCTAGCGGGATCTACGAGCAGTACTTC. Its protein reads: CASDHGASGIYEQYF.